This entry concerns a single TCR beta chain. Only Caucasian adults living in Nashville, Tennessee served as donors. This record belongs to a study of shared clonotypes between healthy human individuals. J was trimmed by 5 bases and V by 4 bases; bases with no gene match: 5. Looked up from germline, CDR1 is MNHNS and CDR2 is SASEGT. CDR3 size: 14 residues. TCRdb's copy holds only in-frame clones and misses some; the assay was immunoSEQ multiplex PCR. The table lists some 1.5 million clones, more than 95% of them singletons. The chain is built from TRBV6-1 and TRBJ2-1, with TRBD1 identical over 7 bases. This clonotype was obtained from a young man in good health. Sequencing was performed on naive CD4+ T cells sorted from blood. Subset here: CD45RA+ positively selected. CDR3 nucleotide sequence: TGTGCCAGCAGTGCAGGGACAGATCACAATGAGCAGTTCTTC. Its protein product is CASSAGTDHNEQFF.